This TCR beta chain was identified during a study of naive and memory T cell subsets (dated by TCRdb to about 2017). Regarding the research as a whole: An open-source, UMI-based TCR alpha and beta sequencing pipeline was applied to sorted naive and memory peripheral blood T cell subsets. IgG serology results and the functional CMV T cell responses were in complete agreement. RNA was DNase-treated and reverse transcribed with TCR constant-region primers, mostly using SuperScript III.

Overall results and qualifications from the work: The repertoire findings for the naive and memory subsets could not be validated against a ground truth because none was available. RNA-based TCR counts may be affected by expression changes linked to T cell activation and differentiation. A power law was followed by TCR abundance, with an exponent that differed between naive and memory subsets but was consistent across the three individuals. Once error correction was done, more than 90% of naive TCR sequences showed up just once, which made the naive abundance distributions much steeper than those of the memory subsets. A few larger clonotypes were present in naive repertoires, particularly the CD8 repertoires, and these clonotypes were possibly memory cells re-expressing CD45RA. In both CD4 and CD8 cells, a rise in Gini index and a fall in Shannon and inverse Simpson diversity were observed from naive through CM, EM and EMRA. A clonotype was defined as a single alpha or beta chain sequence rather than as a paired alpha/beta receptor.

The library was prepared using UMI-ligation and nested PCR. The beta constant-region primer consisted of an equimolar mixture of two oligonucleotides that together covered TRBC1 and TRBC2. The ligated cDNA went through four rounds of PCR with nested alpha and beta constant-region primers together with the SP2 primer. A single-stranded oligonucleotide bearing the SP2 primer plus a 12-nucleotide UMI was ligated onto the 3' end of the cDNA by T4 RNA ligase 1. The ligation reaction was incubated at 16°C for roughly 18-24 hours. PCR2 was typically run as a SYBR Green qPCR and stopped at a predetermined threshold to prevent over-amplification. Agencourt AMPure XP magnetic beads were used for all purifications after the first. Libraries were quantified by Qubit and checked on a TapeStation, where a main peak was expected near 650 bp. Pooled libraries were sequenced on an Illumina MiSeq using v2 2x251 paired-end kits, and typically about 0.9-2 million reads were obtained per sample. Each sample library was pooled at approximately 4.2 nM, and about 5-7.5% PhiX was included to improve cluster recognition. The original pipeline was this. FASTQ reads processed by Demultiplexor were assigned V and J genes by Decombinator through tag matching that tolerated a single base-pair mismatch. Collapsinator relied on UMIs to fix sequencing errors as well as frequency errors caused by PCR heterogeneity. TCRs were translated and CDR3s were extracted from the conserved cysteine to the FGXG phenylalanine by CDR3Translator, with non-productive sequences being flagged. Gini, Shannon entropy and inverse Simpson indices were computed after subsampling the repertoires to the same number of UMI-defined TCRs. Clonotype abundance distributions were fitted to a power law by maximum likelihood within the linear range. On one naive CD8 sample, the pipeline and MIGEC gave similar UMI counts, unique TCR numbers and clonal distributions. One analysis removed from the naive repertoire any naive TCRs that were also present in any memory subset from the same donor. The repertoires were searched for about 7,000 CMV-associated CDR3 sequences that had been compiled from VDJdb and a published dataset. TCRdb cleaned the public reads at Q25 with fastp, built clones with MiXCR and kept in-frame beta chains. Every distinct CDR3 protein forms one entry, paired with its most common genes and DNA. The V and J calls follow TCRdb's processing rather than the paper's. For this sample the table gives around 140,000 distinct CDR3 sequences, of which approximately 20% were detected only once. The ten largest account for around 0.63% of the sample.

TCR alpha and beta chain libraries were amplified separately from the second PCR step onward. The CMV status of each donor was determined by measuring IFNgamma production from CD4+ T cells after fresh PBMCs had been stimulated overnight with CMV viral lysate. CD4 T cells were positively selected using Miltenyi beads, after which CD8 T cells were positively selected from the CD4-negative fraction. Cells were stained for CD3, CD4, CD8, CD45RA, CD27 and a live/dead dye and were sorted on a BD Aria II into four subsets based on CD45RA and CD27. Blood was obtained from a few healthy volunteers, and the blood from each volunteer was fractionated into CD4 and CD8 T cells and subsequently into four differentiation subsets. Roughly 0.13 L of peripheral blood was collected from each donor, and PBMC were isolated by Ficoll-Paque PLUS density-gradient centrifugation. Sorted cells were lysed in RLT buffer, and RNA was extracted with a Qiagen RNeasy kit and stored at -80°C.

A note on this clonotype: The antigen this receptor binds is unknown. No base qualities exist here, and no much larger clone lies one base off it.

Including cysteine and phenylalanine, the CDR3 has 12 amino acids. Of all the DNA, just the CDR3 is kept, 36 bases in frame from base 1. In the germline V gene (reference sequence), CDR1 corresponds to SEHNR and CDR2 to FQNEAQ. V loses 0 bases of germline sequence and J loses 4 bases, and the interval between the two ends is 2 bases. The chain links TRBV7-9 with TRBJ2-3; there is no confident call for the D gene. The TCR comes from a human donor in good health. Sequenced material: naive CD8+ T cells from blood. Taken with the paper, the label for cell subset or site translates to: naive T cells, CD45RA high CD27+. The nucleotide sequence is TGTGCCAGCAGCTTAGCCCCAGATACGCAGTATTTT. This yields the protein CASSLAPDTQYF.